The 17 T cell receptor beta chains below all came from one sample that was sequenced in a study of T cells after yellow fever vaccination. TCRdb used MiXCR to reprocess the 5' RACE reads, holding one entry per CDR3 protein. Of about 400,000 distinct CDR3 sequences in the sample, roughly 6.1% were seen once. Sequences were derived from PBMCs, sampled 5 days after the yellow fever booster vaccination. The origin of the receptors is a man aged 25-45 years who received the YFV17D yellow fever vaccine.

In this sample, this clonotype turned up a few times. The chain carries TRBV4-3 and TRBJ1-2; no reliable D call. The V and J ends lost 4 bases and 0 bases respectively, with 12 bases between them. CDR1 is LGHNA, CDR2 YSLEER, per germline. This CDR3 spans 15 amino acids. As DNA, the CDR3 is TGCGCCAGCAGCCGGGCCCCAGAATCTAACTATGGCTACACCTTC. It encodes CASSRAPESNYGYTF.

The chain carries TRBV9 and TRBJ2-1; D call uncertain. Per germline, CDR1 SGDLS and CDR2 YYNGEE. Trimming shortened V by 3 bases and J by 7 bases, and 8 bases separated the two germline ends. The CDR3 is made up of 12 amino acids. CDR3 bases: TGTGCCAGCAGCGCTTTGGAGAATGAGCAGTTCTTC. It encodes CASSALENEQFF.

Only a few counts were recorded for this clonotype. V and J are TRBV30 and TRBJ1-6; D gene uncertain. Trimming removed 4 bases from V and 9 bases from J, with 10 bases in between. CDR1 is GTSNPN and CDR2 is SVGIG in the germline V gene (reference sequence). CDR3 length: 12 residues. The CDR3 spells CAWNEVSSPLHF. The CDR3 DNA follows: TGTGCCTGGAATGAAGTCAGTTCACCCCTCCACTTT.

A few counts support this clonotype. This rearrangement joins TRBV28 to TRBJ2-7; weak D call: TRBD2 (6 bases). Germline V gene data show CDR1 as MDHEN and CDR2 as SYDVKM. V was shortened by 2 bases and J by 0 bases, with 11 bases between the two germline ends. The CDR3 covers 15 residues. CDR3 amino acids: CASSLGGTRSYEQYF. Here the CDR3 DNA reads TGTGCCAGCAGTTTAGGCGGGACTCGCTCCTACGAGCAGTACTTC.

Ten or more counts support this clonotype. The gene calls are TRBV7-3 and TRBJ2-1; D not certain. Germline loops: CDR1 SGHTA, CDR2 FQGTGA. There are 12 residues in the CDR3. Trimming took off 1 base at V and 8 bases at J, with 6 bases between the two ends. The CDR3 DNA reads as TGTGCCAGCAGCTTAAATGGGGATGAGCAGTTCTTC. It specifies CASSLNGDEQFF. The full variable domain, in which reference TRBV7-3 and TRBJ2-1 provide the parts outside the CDR3, is GAGVSQTPSNKVTEKGKYVELRCDPISGHTALYWYRQSLGQGPEFLIYFQGTGAADDSGLPNDRFFAVRPEGSVSTLKIQRTERGDSAVYLCASSLNGDEQFFGPGTRLTVL.

This clonotype was seen ten or more times. V is TRBV24-1 and J is TRBJ2-2; TRBD1 matches 9 bases. V gave up 4 bases and J gave up 1 base; unmatched junction bases: 3. The CDR3 covers 16 residues. Germline V gene sequence: CDR1 KGHDR, CDR2 SFDVKD. The CDR3 is CATSEPGQGNTGELFF. The DNA for the CDR3 is TGTGCCACCAGTGAACCGGGACAGGGGAACACCGGGGAGCTGTTTTTT.

This clonotype appeared many times. The chain uses TRBV20-1 and TRBJ2-1; D is unresolved. V lost 6 bases to trimming and J lost 4 bases, with 7 bases between them. This CDR3 is 11 amino acids long. CDR1 is DFQATT, CDR2 SNEGSKA, per germline (reference sequence). Here the CDR3 reads CSARTYNEQFF. The CDR3 bases are TGCAGTGCCCGAACATACAATGAGCAGTTCTTC.

Ten or more counts support this clonotype. The CDR3 is CASKQQGGSYEQYF. In nucleotides, the CDR3 is TGTGCCAGCAAACAACAGGGAGGGTCCTACGAGCAGTACTTC. J is TRBJ2-7 and V is TRBV27, with D maybe TRBD2 (7 bases). CDR1 and CDR2 from the germline V gene are MNHEY and SMNVEV (reference sequence). This CDR3 is built from 14 residues. Trimming removed 7 bases from V and 1 base from J, with 14 bases in between.

On this clonotype itself: One end of the junction does not line up with germline, which may come from a read error. The V call is TRBV7-7, the J call TRBJ2-1, with D unresolved. There are 15 residues in the CDR3. The germline V gene has CDR1 SSHAT and CDR2 FNYEAQ (reference sequence). The DNA of the CDR3 is TGTGCTAGCAGCTCCAGTTCGGCCTCCTACAATGAGCAGTTCTTC. Translated: CASSSSSASYNEQFF.

Only a few counts were recorded for this clonotype. The chain recombines TRBV30 with TRBJ1-6; 9 nucleotides agree with TRBD1. The ends lost 2 bases at V and 7 bases at J; junction bases unmatched: 6. Germline-derived CDR1 and CDR2 are GTSNPN and SVGIG (reference sequence). This CDR3 spans 15 amino acids. The CDR3 region is CAWSFWGQGNSPLHF. The CDR3 DNA is TGTGCCTGGAGTTTCTGGGGACAGGGAAATTCACCCCTCCACTTT.

The chain combines TRBV7-2 with TRBJ1-5, with a weak D call TRBD1 (5 bases). The V gene's germline CDR1 is SGHTA and CDR2 FQGNSA. V was clipped by 5 bases and J by 15 bases, with 23 bases between them. The CDR3 covers 14 residues. The CDR3 DNA reads as TGTGCCAGCAGCCAAACCGGGGGACCAGAAGCAATGCATTTT. Its translation: CASSQTGGPEAMHF. Supplemented by reference TRBV7-2 and TRBJ1-5, the full variable domain reads GAGVSQSPSNKVTEKGKDVELRCDPISGHTALYWYRQSLGQGLEFLIYFQGNSAPDKSGLPSDRFSAERTGGSVSTLTIQRTQQEDSAVYLCASSQTGGPEAMHFGDGTRLSIL.

The chain combines TRBV20-1 with TRBJ2-1; D is ambiguous. Between the trimmed V and J ends, which lost 2 bases and 8 bases, there was a span of 4 bases. CDR1 and CDR2 from the germline V gene are DFQATT and SNEGSKA (reference sequence). The CDR3 runs 10 residues. The CDR3 spells CSARRDEQFF. As DNA, the CDR3 is TGCAGTGCTAGAAGGGATGAGCAGTTCTTC.

The chain employs TRBV9 and TRBJ2-7; 13 bases line up with TRBD2. Germline loops: CDR1 SGDLS, CDR2 YYNGEE. With V trimmed by 4 bases and J by 2 bases, 9 bases remained unmatched. This CDR3 spans 17 amino acids. The chain's CDR3 is CASSLKGTSGNTYEQYF. CDR3 coding DNA: TGTGCCAGCAGCTTGAAAGGGACTAGCGGGAACACCTACGAGCAGTACTTC.

This clonotype was counted ten times or more. This chain joins TRBV5-1 and TRBJ2-2; D gene uncertain. Trimming took 4 bases from V and 3 from J, leaving 13 bases between them. This CDR3 region has 15 residues. The V gene's germline CDR1 is SGHRS and CDR2 YFSETQ. CDR3 sequence (DNA): TGCGCCAGCAGCCCACCCCGGGCCGACACCGGGGAGCTGTTTTTT. Translation: CASSPPRADTGELFF.

At least ten counts were recorded for this clonotype. The chain carries TRBV12-3 or TRBV12-4 and TRBJ2-7; D is unclear. This CDR3 region has 12 residues. The V end was cut by 2 bases, the J end by 6 bases, with 8 bases between. The CDR3 reads CASSLTGGEQYF. The CDR3 nucleotides are TGTGCCAGCAGTTTAACTGGTGGCGAGCAGTACTTC.

Only a few counts were recorded for this clonotype. CDR3 in DNA: TGCGCCAGCAGTCAATCCCCGGGGGTTTCCTACGAGCAGTACTTC. Translated, it gives CASSQSPGVSYEQYF. The V gene is TRBV23-1, the J gene TRBJ2-7, with D maybe TRBD2 (6 bases). TRBV23-1 is an ORF; its function is uncertain. The V and J ends lost 0 bases and 1 base respectively, with 10 bases between them. The CDR3 extends over 15 amino acids.

This clonotype showed up many times. The chain combines TRBV28 with TRBJ2-7; a weak D match, TRBD1 (5 bases). V gave up 8 bases and J gave up 3 bases, with 17 bases separating them. The germline CDR1 and CDR2 sequences are MDHEN and SYDVKM. The CDR3 spans 14 residues. CDR3 sequence reads: CASREDRVNYEQYF. The CDR3 DNA reads TGTGCCAGCCGAGAAGACAGAGTCAACTACGAGCAGTACTTC.